What follows are 28 T cell receptor beta chains derived from one specimen sequenced in a study of graft-versus-host responses after intestinal transplantation (dated by TCRdb to the early 2020s). Per the publication, the time point label means: cells obtained before transplantation from donor or recipient. No antigen has been assigned to these receptors. Preparation of the library involved the immunoSEQ multiplex PCR assay. TCRdb mirrors the immuneACCESS table, restricted to in-frame sequences. Some clones are absent from its copies; in checked studies, under half trace to an unresolved V gene, and the reason for the others is unknown. This sample is represented by under 90,000 clones; around 89% of them were singletons. The top ten constitute less than 5% of the sample. The sequenced sample was unstimulated CD8+ T cells sorted from spleen or lymph node cells, obtained before transplant. The receptors derive from a human donor who was the organ donor for an intestinal transplant.

The rearrangement links TRBV9 to TRBJ2-5, with D possibly TRBD1 on 6 matching bases. The V end lost 4 bases, the J end lost 3 bases, and 10 bases lay between the germline ends. The CDR3 loop spans 13 amino acids. The germline gives CDR1 SGDLS, CDR2 YYNGEE. The CDR3 region has the DNA TGTGCCAGCAGCACCAACAGGGAAGAGACCCAGTACTTC. Its translation is CASSTNREETQYF.

The chain couples TRBV7-6 to TRBJ1-5, with a weak D call TRBD1 (6 bases). The V end lost 0 bases, the J end lost 4 bases, and 7 bases lay between the germline ends. The CDR3 contains 14 residues. Germline assignment: CDR1 SGHVS and CDR2 FNYEAQ. The CDR3 region is CASSLARGNQPQHF. DNA of the CDR3: TGTGCCAGCAGCTTAGCCAGGGGAAATCAGCCCCAGCATTTT.

V is TRBV4-2 and J is TRBJ2-3, with TRBD2 as a possible D gene (7 bases). Trimming took 4 bases from V and 6 from J, leaving 14 bases between them. The CDR3 loop spans 14 amino acids. Germline CDR1 LGHNA, CDR2 YNFKEQ. CDR3 nucleotides: TGTGCCAGCAGCCGGGGGGGCGGGGACGATACGCAGTATTTT. Protein: CASSRGGGDDTQYF.

The chain combines TRBV7-8 with TRBJ1-6; TRBD1 matches at 10 bases. Trimming removed 2 bases from V and 10 bases from J; junction bases left unmatched: 8. The CDR3 sequence is 16 residues long. The germline V gene encodes CDR1 SGHVS and CDR2 FQNEAQ. CDR3 sequence reads: CASSLSRQGARSPLHF. As DNA, the CDR3 is TGTGCCAGCAGCTTAAGCAGACAGGGGGCGCGGTCACCCCTCCACTTT.

The V call is TRBV5-6, the J call TRBJ1-6; D is possibly TRBD1 (6 bases). V was clipped by 1 base and J by 12 bases, with 14 bases between them. Germline CDR1 reads SGHDT; CDR2 reads YYEEEE. The CDR3 runs 14 residues. CDR3 nucleotides: TGTGCCAGCAGCTTGACGGACAGCCCGAAACCCCTCCACTTT. It specifies CASSLTDSPKPLHF.

The chain is built from TRBV14 and TRBJ2-3; D is uncertain. This CDR3 region has 13 residues. Germline V lookup: CDR1 SGHDN, CDR2 FVKESK. The ends were cut back, 4 bases at V and 11 bases at J, with 16 bases in the middle. The CDR3: CASSPLDPDGQYF. In DNA form, the CDR3 reads TGTGCCAGCAGCCCCCTAGACCCCGATGGGCAGTATTTT. The whole variable domain, filled in from reference TRBV14 and TRBJ2-3, reads EAGVTQFPSHSVIEKGQTVTLRCDPISGHDNLYWYRRVMGKEIKFLLHFVKESKQDESGMPNNRFLAERTGGTYSTLKVQPAELEDSGVYFCASSPLDPDGQYFGPGTRLTVL.

The V call is TRBV15, the J call TRBJ2-5; 8 positions match TRBD2. The length of the CDR3 is 18 residues. V lost 3 bases, J lost 0 bases, and 12 bases stayed unmatched. Germline values: CDR1 LNHNV, CDR2 YYDKDF (reference sequence). The CDR3 loop reads CATSRGGAGRGDQETQYF. In nucleotides, the CDR3 is TGTGCCACCAGCAGGGGGGGCGCGGGGCGGGGGGACCAAGAGACCCAGTACTTC. The full variable domain, with the rest looked up from reference TRBV15 and TRBJ2-5, is DAMVIQNPRYQVTQFGKPVTLSCSQTLNHNVMYWYQQKSSQAPKLLFHYYDKDFNNEADTPDNFQSRRPNTSFCFLDIRSPGLGDTAMYLCATSRGGAGRGDQETQYFGPGTRLLVL.

This chain links TRBV6-1 with TRBJ1-2; perhaps TRBD1 as D (5 bases). Deletions cut 2 bases from V and 5 bases from J, with 12 bases between. The germline V gene has CDR1 MNHNS and CDR2 SASEGT. The CDR3 length is 14 residues. CDR3 amino acids: CASSEYRGGYGYTF. The CDR3 bases are TGTGCCAGCAGTGAATATAGGGGTGGATATGGCTACACCTTC.

This rearrangement joins TRBV7-9 to TRBJ2-1; TRBD1 is a possible D gene (5 bases). Trimming shortened V by 3 bases and J by 0 bases, and 9 bases separated the two germline ends. The CDR3 runs to 15 residues. The V gene's germline CDR1 is SEHNR and CDR2 FQNEAQ (reference sequence). The CDR3 is CASSFKGPSYNEQFF. The DNA for the CDR3 is TGTGCCAGCAGCTTTAAGGGGCCCTCCTACAATGAGCAGTTCTTC.

The chain has TRBV6-1 and TRBJ2-5, with TRBD1 as a possible D gene (5 bases). Germline-derived CDR1 and CDR2 are MNHNS and SASEGT. V was cut by 3 bases and J by 1 base, with 12 bases left in between. This CDR3 comprises 15 residues. CDR3: CASSEDMTAQETQYF. The CDR3 DNA follows: TGTGCCAGCAGTGAGGATATGACAGCCCAAGAGACCCAGTACTTC.

The V gene is TRBV9, the J gene TRBJ2-3; D unresolved. This CDR3 is built from 16 residues. The germline V gene has CDR1 SGDLS and CDR2 YYNGEE. V was clipped by 2 bases and J by 5 bases, with 18 bases between them. This CDR3 is CASSVNPQRGLDTQYF. The CDR3 DNA reads as TGTGCCAGCAGCGTTAATCCCCAGCGCGGTTTAGATACGCAGTATTTT.

This clone was recorded only once. The chain employs TRBV19 and TRBJ2-1, with TRBD2 matching over 7 bases. The V and J ends lost 3 bases and 6 bases, in that order; junction bases with no gene match: 2. This CDR3 has 13 residues. CDR1 and CDR2 (germline): LNHDA, SQIVND (reference sequence). The CDR3 spells CASSMREGNEQFF. The CDR3, as DNA: TGTGCCAGTAGTATGAGGGAGGGCAATGAGCAGTTCTTC.

V usage is TRBV19 and J usage is TRBJ2-5; 9 nucleotides line up with TRBD2. This CDR3 is built from 16 residues. Trimming took 5 bases from V and 2 from J; bases not matched to a gene: 9. Per the germline V gene, CDR1 is LNHDA and CDR2 is SQIVND (reference sequence). In DNA form, the CDR3 reads TGTGCCAGTAGTTTGGGACTAGCCATCCATCAAGAGACCCAGTACTTC. Translated, it gives CASSLGLAIHQETQYF. Using reference TRBV19 and TRBJ2-5 for the parts outside the CDR3, the full variable domain is DGGITQSPKYLFRKEGQNVTLSCEQNLNHDAMYWYRQDPGQGLRLIYYSQIVNDFQKGDIAEGYSVSREKKESFPLTVTSAQKNPTAFYLCASSLGLAIHQETQYFGPGTRLLVL.

The chain employs TRBV28 and TRBJ2-7, with 8 bases identical to TRBD1. V shed 5 bases, J shed 0 bases, and the junction held 6 bases outside the gene matches. Germline V CDR1 and CDR2: MDHEN, SYDVKM. CDR3 length: 15 amino acids. CDR3 region: CASSTDRESSYEQYV. The CDR3 nucleotides read TGTGCCAGCAGTACGGACAGGGAGAGCTCCTACGAGCAGTACGTC.

This clone has a handful of counts. The chain has TRBV18 and TRBJ2-2, with 7 bases lining up with TRBD2. Germline CDR1 and CDR2: KGHSH and LQKENI. CDR3 size: 15 residues. V shed 4 bases and J 3 bases; nucleotides not matched to a gene: 5. CDR3 protein: CASSLAGVDTGELFF. The CDR3 DNA is TGTGCCAGCTCACTCGCGGGAGTCGACACCGGGGAGCTGTTTTTT.

The CDR3 reads CASSKDRGSNQPQHF. In DNA, the CDR3 is TGTGCCAGCTCTAAGGACAGGGGTTCCAATCAGCCCCAGCATTTT. The rearrangement uses TRBV18 and TRBJ1-5, with 9 bases lining up with TRBD1. The V gene end was trimmed by 6 bases and the J gene end by 3 bases; junction bases not matched to a gene: 6. The CDR3 sequence is 15 residues long. Germline V gene sequence: CDR1 KGHSH, CDR2 LQKENI. Complete variable domain (other parts from reference TRBV18 and TRBJ1-5): NAGVMQNPRHLVRRRGQEARLRCSPMKGHSHVYWYRQLPEEGLKFMVYLQKENIIDESGMPKERFSAEFPKEGPSILRIQQVVRGDSAAYFCASSKDRGSNQPQHFGDGTRLSIL.

The CDR3 sequence: CASSQGPSGGTYNEQFF. The CDR3 DNA sequence: TGCGCCAGCAGCCAAGGACCCTCGGGGGGCACGTACAATGAGCAGTTCTTC. The chain couples TRBV4-3 to TRBJ2-1; the D gene is possibly TRBD2 (7 bases). The CDR3 is made up of 17 amino acids. From germline, CDR1 is LGHNA and CDR2 YSLEER. The ends were cut back, 1 base at V and 4 bases at J, with 17 bases in the middle.

This clone was seen a single time. The J gene is TRBJ2-3, the V gene TRBV29-1; TRBD2 aligns across 10 bases. CDR1 SQVTM and CDR2 ANQGSEA come from the germline V gene. The V gene end was trimmed by 5 bases and the J gene end by 5 bases; junction bases not matched to a gene: 10. There are 15 residues in the CDR3. The CDR3 region has the DNA TGCAGCGTTTCTCCCGGGACTAGCGTAGGAGATACGCAGTATTTT. It specifies CSVSPGTSVGDTQYF.

The chain uses TRBV7-2 and TRBJ1-4, with 9 bases matching TRBD1. V shed 3 bases, J shed 8 bases, and the junction held 7 bases outside the gene matches. The germline V gene encodes CDR1 SGHTA and CDR2 FQGNSA. The CDR3 is made up of 15 amino acids. The DNA for the CDR3 is TGTGCCAGCAGCTTGAACAGGGGGCGAGGGGAAAAACTGTTTTTT. This encodes CASSLNRGRGEKLFF.

The genes are TRBV27 and TRBJ2-3; no clear D gene. V lost 1 base, J lost 0 bases, and 8 bases lay in between. CDR3 length: 15 amino acids. Looked up from germline, CDR1 is MNHEY and CDR2 is SMNVEV (reference sequence). The CDR3 spells CASSLFYRSTDTQYF. In nucleotides, the CDR3 is TGTGCCAGCAGTTTATTTTACCGGAGCACAGATACGCAGTATTTT.

J is TRBJ1-4 and V is TRBV11-2; D call uncertain. Looked up from germline, CDR1 is SGHAT and CDR2 is FQNNGV. V dropped 2 bases and J dropped 3 bases, with 13 bases sitting between them. The CDR3 is 16 residues long. The CDR3 loop is CASSLTPVPANEKLFF. CDR3 nucleotides: TGTGCCAGCAGCTTAACCCCGGTGCCGGCTAATGAAAAACTGTTTTTT.

V and J are TRBV4-3 and TRBJ2-3; the match to TRBD2 covers 9 bases. The V and J ends lost 1 base and 2 bases, in that order; junction bases with no gene match: 7. The CDR3 is made up of 17 amino acids. Germline CDR1 LGHNA, CDR2 YSLEER. CDR3 region: CASSQGGSGGFTDTQYF. The CDR3 bases are TGCGCCAGCAGCCAAGGGGGCAGCGGGGGGTTCACAGATACGCAGTATTTT.

This chain connects TRBV4-2 to TRBJ2-1; D might be TRBD2 (6 bases). The length of the CDR3 is 16 residues. The germline CDR1 and CDR2 sequences are LGHNA and YNFKEQ. With 0 bases removed from V and 6 bases from J, the gap between germline ends came to 15 bases. The CDR3 loop reads CASSQELAVFGNEQFF. In DNA, the CDR3 is TGTGCCAGCAGCCAAGAACTAGCTGTTTTTGGCAATGAGCAGTTCTTC.

J is TRBJ1-4 and V is TRBV7-9, with TRBD1 matching 7 bases. Per the germline V gene, CDR1 is SEHNR and CDR2 is FQNEAQ (reference sequence). Germline trimming cut 4 bases from V and 8 bases from J; bases unmatched to any gene: 16. The CDR3 loop spans 17 amino acids. The CDR3, as DNA: TGTGCCAGCAGCTCTAGAGGGGGCCTAGCCTGGGAAGAAAAACTGTTTTTT. Protein: CASSSRGGLAWEEKLFF.

The rearrangement uses TRBV27 and TRBJ2-5; 12 bases are a match to TRBD2. The trim removed 5 bases at V and 2 bases at J, leaving 6 bases unmatched. This CDR3 has 16 residues. Germline V gene sequence: CDR1 MNHEY, CDR2 SMNVEV (reference sequence). CDR3 region: CASSGPTSGGQETQYF. The DNA for the CDR3 is TGTGCCAGCAGTGGACCGACTAGCGGGGGACAAGAGACCCAGTACTTC.

The chain combines TRBV2 with TRBJ2-3; 11 bases line up with TRBD2. Germline V gene data show CDR1 as SNHLY and CDR2 as FYNNEI. The CDR3 contains 20 residues. Trimming removed 0 bases from V and 0 bases from J; junction bases left unmatched: 11. The CDR3 DNA sequence: TGTGCCAGCAGTGAAGCTGGGGCGACTAGCGGGGTCACTAGCACAGATACGCAGTATTTT. Encoded protein: CASSEAGATSGVTSTDTQYF. Looking up the rest from reference TRBV2 and TRBJ2-3 gives the full variable domain: EPEVTQTPSHQVTQMGQEVILRCVPISNHLYFYWYRQILGQKVEFLVSFYNNEISEKSEIFDDQFSVERPDGSNFTLKIRSTKLEDSAMYFCASSEAGATSGVTSTDTQYFGPGTRLTVL.

The chain is built from TRBV2 and TRBJ2-7, with D possibly being TRBD1 (5 bases). The CDR3 is made up of 14 amino acids. The germline gives CDR1 SNHLY, CDR2 FYNNEI. Trimming stripped 2 bases from V and 5 bases from J, with 13 bases between. In DNA, the CDR3 is TGTGCCAGCAGTGAATCGGCAGGGCGGCACGAGCAGTACGTC. The encoded protein is CASSESAGRHEQYV.

The chain has TRBV19 and TRBJ1-4; 7 bases line up with TRBD1. After removal of 5 bases from V and 0 bases from J, the junction contained 9 bases not matched to a gene. The V gene's germline CDR1 is LNHDA and CDR2 SQIVND (reference sequence). This CDR3 has 17 amino acids. As DNA, the CDR3 is TGTGCCAGTAGTCCTCGACAGGGCGATACAACTAATGAAAAACTGTTTTTT. It is translated as CASSPRQGDTTNEKLFF.